This T cell receptor (beta chain) was recorded in a study of PD-L1 blockade in urothelial cancer. About the study: Counts from blood samples showed a median of roughly 140,000 T cells.

Points from the study as a whole: Tumor-associated blood clones were expanded more by durable-benefit patients at 3 weeks.

With 5 bases clipped from V and 9 bases from J, the junction kept 8 bases outside the gene matches. This CDR3 comprises 16 residues. Germline V CDR1 and CDR2: SGHVS, FQNEAQ. Synthetic TCR analog templates were added to each PCR reaction. Some clones are missing from TCRdb's copy, which holds only in-frame ones; the method was immunoSEQ multiplex PCR. This sample carries about 81,000 clones, 90% of them seen once, and the ten largest clones take 8% to 10%. It was locally advanced or metastatic urothelial carcinoma that patients had. As concerns this clone: The antigen remains undetermined.

This chain connects TRBV7-8 to TRBJ2-1; 15 bases align to TRBD2. The material sequenced was PBMCs, taken around atezolizumab (anti-PD-L1) treatment. The sequence came from a man aged 60 to 75 with urothelial cancer. The CDR3 sequence is CASSLLRTSGGVEQFF. As DNA, the CDR3 is TGTGCCAGCAGCCTTCTTAGGACTAGCGGGGGGGTTGAGCAGTTCTTC.